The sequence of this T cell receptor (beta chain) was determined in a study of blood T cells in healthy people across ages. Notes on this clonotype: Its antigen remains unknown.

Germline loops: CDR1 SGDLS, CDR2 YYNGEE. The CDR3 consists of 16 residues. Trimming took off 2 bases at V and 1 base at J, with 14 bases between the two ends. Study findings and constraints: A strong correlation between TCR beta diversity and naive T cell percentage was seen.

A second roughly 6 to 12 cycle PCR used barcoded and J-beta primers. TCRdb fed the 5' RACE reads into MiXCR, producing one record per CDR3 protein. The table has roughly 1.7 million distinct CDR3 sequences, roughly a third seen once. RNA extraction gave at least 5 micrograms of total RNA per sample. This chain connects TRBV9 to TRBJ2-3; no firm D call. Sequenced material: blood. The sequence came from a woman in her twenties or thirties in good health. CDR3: CASSVEIGTGTDTQYF. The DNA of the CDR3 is TGTGCCAGCAGCGTTGAAATCGGCACGGGCACAGATACGCAGTATTTT.